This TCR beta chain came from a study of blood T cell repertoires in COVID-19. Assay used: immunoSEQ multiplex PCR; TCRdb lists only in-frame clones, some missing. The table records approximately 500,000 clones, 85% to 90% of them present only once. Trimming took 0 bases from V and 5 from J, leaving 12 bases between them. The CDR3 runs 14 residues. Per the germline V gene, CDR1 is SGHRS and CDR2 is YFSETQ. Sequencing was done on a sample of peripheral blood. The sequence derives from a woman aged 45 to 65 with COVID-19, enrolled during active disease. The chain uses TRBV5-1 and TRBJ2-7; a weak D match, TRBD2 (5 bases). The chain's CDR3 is CASSLEVGADEQYF. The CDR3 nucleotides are TGCGCCAGCAGCTTGGAGGTGGGAGCGGACGAGCAGTACTTC. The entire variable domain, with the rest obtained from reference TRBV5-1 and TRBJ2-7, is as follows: KAGVTQTPRYLIKTRGQQVTLSCSPISGHRSVSWYQQTPGQGLQFLFEYFSETQRNKGNFPGRFSGRQFSNSRSEMNVSTLELGDSALYLCASSLEVGADEQYFGPGTRLTVT.